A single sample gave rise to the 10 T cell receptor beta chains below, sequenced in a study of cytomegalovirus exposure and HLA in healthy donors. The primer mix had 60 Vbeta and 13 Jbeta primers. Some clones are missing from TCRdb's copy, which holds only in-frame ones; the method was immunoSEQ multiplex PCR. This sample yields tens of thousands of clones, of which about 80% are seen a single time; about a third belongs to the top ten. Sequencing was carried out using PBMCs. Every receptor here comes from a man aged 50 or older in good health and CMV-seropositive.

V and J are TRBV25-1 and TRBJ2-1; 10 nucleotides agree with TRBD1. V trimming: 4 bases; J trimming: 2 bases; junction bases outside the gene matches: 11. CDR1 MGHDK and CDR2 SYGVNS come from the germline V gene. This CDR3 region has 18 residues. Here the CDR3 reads CASSATQNDRGPYNEQFF. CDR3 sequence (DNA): TGTGCCAGCAGTGCGACACAGAACGACAGGGGGCCCTACAATGAGCAGTTCTTC.

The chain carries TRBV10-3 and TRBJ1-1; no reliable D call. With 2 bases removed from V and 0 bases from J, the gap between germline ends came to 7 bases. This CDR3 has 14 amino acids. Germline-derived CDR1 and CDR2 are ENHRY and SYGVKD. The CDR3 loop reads CAISETAMNTEAFF. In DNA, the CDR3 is TGTGCCATCAGTGAGACAGCTATGAACACTGAAGCTTTCTTT.

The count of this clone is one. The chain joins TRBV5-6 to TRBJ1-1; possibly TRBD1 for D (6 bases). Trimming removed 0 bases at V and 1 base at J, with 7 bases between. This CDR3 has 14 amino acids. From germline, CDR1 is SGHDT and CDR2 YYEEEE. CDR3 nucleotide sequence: TGTGCCAGCAGCTTGGGACAGGCGAACACTGAAGCTTTCTTT. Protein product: CASSLGQANTEAFF. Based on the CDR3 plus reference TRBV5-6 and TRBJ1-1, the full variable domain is DAGVTQSPTHLIKTRGQQVTLRCSPKSGHDTVSWYQQALGQGPQFIFQYYEEEERQRGNFPDRFSGHQFPNYSSELNVNALLLGDSALYLCASSLGQANTEAFFGQGTRLTVV.

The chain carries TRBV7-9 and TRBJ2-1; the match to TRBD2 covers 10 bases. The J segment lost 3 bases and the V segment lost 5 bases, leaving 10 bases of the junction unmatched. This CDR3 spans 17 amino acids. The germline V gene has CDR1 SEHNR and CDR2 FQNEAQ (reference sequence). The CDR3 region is CASSDNGLADYYNEQFF. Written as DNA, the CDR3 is TGTGCCAGCAGCGACAACGGACTAGCGGACTACTACAATGAGCAGTTCTTC. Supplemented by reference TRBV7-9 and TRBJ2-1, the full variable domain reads DTGVSQNPRHKITKRGQNVTFRCDPISEHNRLYWYRQTLGQGPEFLTYFQNEAQLEKSRLLSDRFSAERPKGSFSTLEIQRTEQGDSAMYLCASSDNGLADYYNEQFFGPGTRLTVL.

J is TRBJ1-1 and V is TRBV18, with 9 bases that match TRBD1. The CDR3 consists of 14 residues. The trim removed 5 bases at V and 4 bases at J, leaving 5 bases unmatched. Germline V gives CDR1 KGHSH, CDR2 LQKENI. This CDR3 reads CASSWDRVGTEAFF. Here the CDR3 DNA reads TGTGCCAGCTCATGGGACAGGGTGGGCACTGAAGCTTTCTTT.

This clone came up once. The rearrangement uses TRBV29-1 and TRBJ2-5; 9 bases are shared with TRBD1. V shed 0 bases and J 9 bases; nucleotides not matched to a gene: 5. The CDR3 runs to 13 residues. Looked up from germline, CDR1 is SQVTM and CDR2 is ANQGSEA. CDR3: CSVEETGGSAQYF. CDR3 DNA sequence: TGCAGCGTTGAAGAGACAGGGGGAAGCGCCCAGTACTTC.

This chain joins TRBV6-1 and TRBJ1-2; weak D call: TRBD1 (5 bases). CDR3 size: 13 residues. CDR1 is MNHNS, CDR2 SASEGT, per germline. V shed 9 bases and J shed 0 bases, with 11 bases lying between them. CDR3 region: CASSGTANYGYTF. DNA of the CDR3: TGTGCCAGTAGCGGGACCGCTAACTATGGCTACACCTTC.

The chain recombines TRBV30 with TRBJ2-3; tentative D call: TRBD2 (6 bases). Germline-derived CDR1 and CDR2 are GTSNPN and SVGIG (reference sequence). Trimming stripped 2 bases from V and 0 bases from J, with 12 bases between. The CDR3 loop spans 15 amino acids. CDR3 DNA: TGTGCCTGGAGTTTTTCTAGCGTTAGCACAGATACGCAGTATTTT. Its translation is CAWSFSSVSTDTQYF.

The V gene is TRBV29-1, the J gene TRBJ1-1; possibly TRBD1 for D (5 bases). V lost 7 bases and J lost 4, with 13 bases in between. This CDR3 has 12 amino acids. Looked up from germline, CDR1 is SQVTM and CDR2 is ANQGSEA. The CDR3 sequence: CSAGPRGTEAFF. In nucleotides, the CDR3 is TGCAGCGCGGGCCCAAGGGGCACTGAAGCTTTCTTT.

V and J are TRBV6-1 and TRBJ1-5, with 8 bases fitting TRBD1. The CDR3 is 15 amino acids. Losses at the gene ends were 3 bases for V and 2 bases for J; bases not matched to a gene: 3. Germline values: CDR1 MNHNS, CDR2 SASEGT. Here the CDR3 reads CASSETGVGNQPQHF. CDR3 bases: TGTGCCAGCAGTGAGACAGGGGTGGGCAATCAGCCCCAGCATTTT.